The 22 T cell receptor beta chains given below trace back to one sample, sequenced in a study of blood T cell repertoires in COVID-19. Profiling relied on immunoSEQ multiplex PCR, and the TCRdb table lists in-frame clones only, not all of them. The data contain 430,000 or so clones, around nine tenths of them singletons. The sample consisted of peripheral blood. The receptor source for this set is a man aged 18 to 30 with COVID-19, enrolled during active disease.

This clone was observed a few times. This chain uses TRBV6-5 with TRBJ1-1, with D possibly matching TRBD1 (5 bases). From germline, CDR1 is MNHEY and CDR2 SVGAGI. This CDR3 region has 13 residues. V was pared by 7 bases and J by 6 bases, with 15 bases between. The CDR3 region is CASTSTGTSEAFF. The CDR3 nucleotides read TGTGCCAGCACCTCTACAGGTACTTCTGAAGCTTTCTTT.

V is TRBV4-2 and J is TRBJ1-3; 7 bases agree with TRBD1. From germline, CDR1 is LGHNA and CDR2 YNFKEQ. J was trimmed by 0 bases and V by 0 bases; bases with no gene match: 8. The CDR3 consists of 18 residues. DNA of the CDR3: TGTGCCAGCAGCCAAGAGGAGATGACAGGGTTCTCTGGAAACACCATATATTTT. It codes for CASSQEEMTGFSGNTIYF.

This clone was detected only a few times. The rearrangement uses TRBV4-1 and TRBJ2-7, with TRBD2 matching 11 bases. Unmatched junction bases numbered 5, after V lost 6 bases and J lost 1 base. The CDR3 runs 15 residues. CDR1 is MGHRA and CDR2 is YSYEKL in the germline V gene. CDR3 sequence: CASSQSSGGSYEQYF. The CDR3 DNA reads TGCGCCAGCAGTCAATCTAGCGGGGGGTCCTACGAGCAGTACTTC.

J is TRBJ1-1 and V is TRBV6-6, with 12 positions matching TRBD1. The CDR3 is made up of 16 amino acids. V gave up 7 bases and J gave up 1 base; unmatched junction bases: 7. Germline V CDR1 and CDR2: MNHNY, SVGAGI (reference sequence). The CDR3 sequence is CASTGTGGVRNTEAFF. The CDR3 bases are TGTGCCAGCACCGGGACAGGGGGCGTTAGGAACACTGAAGCTTTCTTT.

This clone appeared a few times. The chain couples TRBV4-2 to TRBJ2-7, with a weak D call TRBD2 (6 bases). There are 12 residues in the CDR3. V gave up 3 bases and J gave up 9 bases, with 12 bases separating them. Germline V gene sequence: CDR1 LGHNA, CDR2 YNFKEQ. The CDR3 reads CASSQGGGPQYF. The CDR3 DNA reads TGTGCCAGCAGCCAGGGGGGTGGACCGCAGTACTTC.

The chain is built from TRBV19 and TRBJ2-2; D is unresolved. This CDR3 comprises 13 residues. V lost 5 bases and J lost 5, with 9 bases in between. Looked up from germline, CDR1 is LNHDA and CDR2 is SQIVND (reference sequence). This chain's CDR3 is CASSGPGTGELFF. DNA of the CDR3: TGTGCCAGTAGTGGGCCTGGGACCGGGGAGCTGTTTTTT.

The gene calls are TRBV27 and TRBJ2-3, with 12 bases matching TRBD2. Trimming cost V 2 bases and J 5 bases; bases outside gene matches: 5. The CDR3 is 16 residues long. Per the germline V gene, CDR1 is MNHEY and CDR2 is SMNVEV (reference sequence). This CDR3 reads CASSLGLAGGIDTQYF. Written as DNA, the CDR3 is TGTGCCAGCAGTTTAGGGCTAGCGGGAGGGATAGATACGCAGTATTTT.

The chain carries TRBV7-8 and TRBJ2-2, with TRBD2 identical over 10 bases. J lost 3 bases, V lost 4 bases, and 2 bases had no gene match. CDR3 length: 15 residues. Germline values: CDR1 SGHVS, CDR2 FQNEAQ. The CDR3 DNA reads TGTGCCAGCAGCTGGGGGACTAGCGACACCGGGGAGCTGTTTTTT. Translation gives CASSWGTSDTGELFF.

The genes are TRBV7-3 and TRBJ2-3; D gene unclear. V lost 5 bases and J lost 6, with 12 bases in between. The CDR3 runs to 13 residues. Germline CDR1 and CDR2: SGHTA and FQGTGA. The chain's CDR3 is CASSGPGWDTQYF. CDR3 nucleotide sequence: TGTGCCAGCAGCGGCCCGGGTTGGGATACGCAGTATTTT. The whole variable domain, filled in from reference TRBV7-3 and TRBJ2-3, reads GAGVSQTPSNKVTEKGKYVELRCDPISGHTALYWYRQSLGQGPEFLIYFQGTGAADDSGLPNDRFFAVRPEGSVSTLKIQRTERGDSAVYLCASSGPGWDTQYFGPGTRLTVL.

V usage is TRBV19 and J usage is TRBJ1-6, with D possibly TRBD1 on 5 matching bases. Germline V gene data show CDR1 as LNHDA and CDR2 as SQIVND (reference sequence). The CDR3 extends over 13 amino acids. Trimming removed 6 bases at V and 5 bases at J, with 8 bases between. CDR3 residues: CASRTADNSPLHF. CDR3 nucleotide sequence: TGTGCCAGTAGGACAGCCGATAATTCACCCCTCCACTTT. The full variable domain, its missing parts supplied by reference TRBV19 and TRBJ1-6, is DGGITQSPKYLFRKEGQNVTLSCEQNLNHDAMYWYRQDPGQGLRLIYYSQIVNDFQKGDIAEGYSVSREKKESFPLTVTSAQKNPTAFYLCASRTADNSPLHFGNGTRLTVT.

The V and J genes are TRBV19 and TRBJ2-1, with 10 bases lining up with TRBD2. V shed 6 bases, J shed 9 bases, and the junction held 14 bases outside the gene matches. CDR1 and CDR2 (germline): LNHDA, SQIVND (reference sequence). The CDR3 is 16 amino acids. The CDR3 nucleotides read TGTGCCAGTAGACCACATCTAGCGGGAGTTATGAGTGAGCAGTTCTTC. This translates into CASRPHLAGVMSEQFF.

The chain carries TRBV6-4 and TRBJ2-3; maybe TRBD1 (7 bases). The ends were cut back, 4 bases at V and 3 bases at J, with 17 bases in the middle. Germline V gene lookup returns CDR1 MRHNA and CDR2 SNTAGT. This CDR3 spans 16 amino acids. As DNA, the CDR3 is TGTGCCAGCAGTGCAGGGGGGTCCGGTGGAACAGATACGCAGTATTTT. Translation: CASSAGGSGGTDTQYF.

The chain couples TRBV11-3 to TRBJ2-2; 7 positions agree with TRBD2. V lost 11 bases to trimming and J lost 6 bases; unmatched junction nucleotides: 18. In germline, CDR1 is SGHNT, CDR2 YENEEA. This CDR3 contains 16 residues. The CDR3 is CASNRGAGEWPGELFF. The CDR3 nucleotides are TGTGCCTCAAACAGAGGGGCGGGAGAATGGCCCGGGGAGCTGTTTTTT.

This clone was detected once. The chain uses TRBV5-1 and TRBJ2-7; 13 bases fit TRBD2. The CDR3 is 12 residues long. Looked up from germline, CDR1 is SGHRS and CDR2 is YFSETQ. The V gene end was trimmed by 5 bases and the J gene end by 12 bases; junction bases not matched to a gene: 5. As DNA, the CDR3 is TGCGCCAGCAGGGGACTAGCGGGAACTTTGTACTTC. Amino acid sequence: CASRGLAGTLYF.

This chain connects TRBV6-1 to TRBJ1-5; unclear D gene. V was shortened by 1 base and J by 1 base, with 14 bases between the two germline ends. Germline assignment: CDR1 MNHNS and CDR2 SASEGT. The CDR3 is made up of 17 amino acids. CDR3 protein: CASSEEDVMRSNQPQHF. CDR3 nucleotides: TGTGCCAGCAGTGAAGAAGATGTCATGCGGAGCAATCAGCCCCAGCATTTT.

This rearrangement joins TRBV29-1 to TRBJ1-1, with TRBD1 as a possible D gene (6 bases). The V gene lost 6 bases and the J gene lost 8 bases, with 16 bases spanning the gap. There are 12 residues in the CDR3. Germline V gives CDR1 SQVTM, CDR2 ANQGSEA. The CDR3 loop is CSVLWWTAEAFF. CDR3 nucleotides: TGCAGCGTATTGTGGTGGACAGCCGAAGCTTTCTTT.

The CDR3 loop is CASSLVSGTGGISSYNEQFF. For the CDR3, the DNA is TGTGCCAGCAGCTTAGTTTCCGGGACAGGGGGAATAAGCTCCTACAATGAGCAGTTCTTC. V usage is TRBV5-4 and J usage is TRBJ2-1; 11 nucleotides align to TRBD1. The J segment lost 0 bases and the V segment lost 2 bases, leaving 13 bases of the junction unmatched. This CDR3 region has 20 residues. CDR1 is SGHNT and CDR2 is YYREEE in the germline V gene (reference sequence).

V usage is TRBV5-1 and J usage is TRBJ1-5; D perhaps matches TRBD1 (5 bases). Per the germline V gene, CDR1 is SGHRS and CDR2 is YFSETQ. CDR3 length: 13 residues. The germline V and J ends were trimmed by 4 bases and 3 bases, with 8 bases remaining between them. DNA for the CDR3: TGCGCCAGCAGCGCGGACACCAATCAGCCCCAGCATTTT. As protein: CASSADTNQPQHF.

The V call is TRBV15, the J call TRBJ1-2, with TRBD1 identical over 8 bases. Germline V CDR1 and CDR2: LNHNV, YYDKDF (reference sequence). Trimming removed 2 bases from V and 0 bases from J; junction bases left unmatched: 11. The CDR3 spans 18 residues. CDR3 protein: CATSRPWTGSPSNYGYTF. In DNA, the CDR3 is TGTGCCACCAGCAGACCCTGGACAGGGAGCCCCTCTAACTATGGCTACACCTTC. The full variable domain, rest sourced from reference TRBV15 and TRBJ1-2, is DAMVIQNPRYQVTQFGKPVTLSCSQTLNHNVMYWYQQKSSQAPKLLFHYYDKDFNNEADTPDNFQSRRPNTSFCFLDIRSPGLGDTAMYLCATSRPWTGSPSNYGYTFGSGTRLTVV.

V usage is TRBV4-2 and J usage is TRBJ2-1; 7 bases fit TRBD2. With 4 bases clipped from V and 7 bases from J, the junction kept 10 bases outside the gene matches. The CDR3 sequence is 15 residues long. Germline CDR1 LGHNA, CDR2 YNFKEQ. The CDR3 sequence is CASSPSLRERNEQFF. The CDR3 DNA reads as TGTGCCAGCAGCCCCTCCTTGCGGGAGCGGAATGAGCAGTTCTTC.

The chain recombines TRBV4-1 with TRBJ2-2; D is possibly TRBD1 (6 bases). The CDR3 runs 17 residues. CDR1 is MGHRA, CDR2 YSYEKL, per germline. V dropped 0 bases and J dropped 5 bases, with 16 bases sitting between them. The CDR3 DNA reads as TGCGCCAGCAGCCAAGATGCCCAGGGGCCACGAACCGGGGAGCTGTTTTTT. Translated: CASSQDAQGPRTGELFF.

This clone has only one observation. This chain joins TRBV7-2 and TRBJ2-3; 9 bases agree with TRBD1. Germline V gene sequence: CDR1 SGHTA, CDR2 FQGNSA. The V and J ends lost 1 base and 3 bases, in that order; junction bases with no gene match: 2. There are 15 residues in the CDR3. The DNA for the CDR3 is TGTGCCAGCAGCTTAGGGGACAGGGTAACAGATACGCAGTATTTT. This encodes CASSLGDRVTDTQYF.